A selection of T cell receptor beta chains follows, all from one sample in a study of T cell responses to AZD1222 COVID-19 vaccine. The method was immunoSEQ multiplex PCR; TCRdb's version includes in-frame clones alone and lacks a portion of them. This repertoire shows tens of thousands of clones, roughly 88% found once; its top ten account for more than 5%. Sequenced material: peripheral blood, taken on day 0 of MenACWY control vaccination. The receptors here all came from an adult in good health. The CDR3 runs from the conserved cysteine through the conserved F or W. Each record gives: D gene, CDR3 length, V gene, J gene, clone size, CDR3 protein, CDR3 DNA. D genes are given only for firm matches. A clone size is listed for some rows: how often the clone was seen (once, few, many), or a class if it is expanded.

D gene: TRBD1; CDR3 length: 16; V gene: TRBV14; J gene: TRBJ1-3; clone size: -; CDR3 protein: CASSQEGRGIGNTIYF; CDR3 DNA: TGTGCCAGCAGCCAAGAAGGCAGGGGGATAGGAAACACCATATATTTT
D gene: -; CDR3 length: 14; V gene: TRBV5-1; J gene: TRBJ2-7; clone size: -; CDR3 protein: CASSFPDPSSEQYF; CDR3 DNA: TGCGCCAGCAGCTTTCCCGACCCAAGTTCCGAGCAGTACTTC
D gene: -; CDR3 length: 13; V gene: TRBV15; J gene: TRBJ2-7; clone size: -; CDR3 protein: CATSMGRQYEQYF; CDR3 DNA: TGTGCCACCAGCATGGGGAGACAGTACGAGCAGTACTTC
D gene: -; CDR3 length: 16; V gene: TRBV5-4; J gene: TRBJ1-3; clone size: -; CDR3 protein: CASSRGSGGSGNTIYF; CDR3 DNA: TGTGCCAGCAGCCGGGGGTCGGGGGGCTCTGGAAACACCATATATTTT
D gene: -; CDR3 length: 14; V gene: TRBV9; J gene: TRBJ1-1; clone size: -; CDR3 protein: CASSVGSRNTEAFF; CDR3 DNA: TGTGCCAGCAGCGTAGGCTCCCGGAACACTGAAGCTTTCTTT
D gene: -; CDR3 length: 15; V gene: TRBV5-1; J gene: TRBJ1-1; clone size: -; CDR3 protein: CASRSVGRGGAEAFF; CDR3 DNA: TGCGCCAGCAGGTCGGTGGGCAGGGGAGGAGCTGAAGCTTTCTTT
D gene: TRBD1; CDR3 length: 16; V gene: TRBV5-1; J gene: TRBJ1-4; clone size: -; CDR3 protein: CASSLQGPETNEKLFF; CDR3 DNA: TGCGCCAGCAGCTTACAGGGGCCAGAGACTAATGAAAAACTGTTTTTT
D gene: TRBD2; CDR3 length: 16; V gene: TRBV10-3; J gene: TRBJ2-6; clone size: -; CDR3 protein: CAISESAGAGANVLTF; CDR3 DNA: TGTGCCATCAGTGAGTCAGCGGGGGCTGGGGCCAACGTCCTGACTTTC
D gene: TRBD1; CDR3 length: 14; V gene: TRBV5-4; J gene: TRBJ2-5; clone size: -; CDR3 protein: CASSFQGAGETQYF; CDR3 DNA: TGTGCCAGCAGCTTCCAGGGGGCAGGGGAGACCCAGTACTTC
D gene: -; CDR3 length: 15; V gene: TRBV10-3; J gene: TRBJ2-7; clone size: once; CDR3 protein: CAISDGRDGDYEQYF; CDR3 DNA: TGTGCCATCAGTGACGGTCGGGACGGGGACTACGAGCAGTACTTC
D gene: TRBD1; CDR3 length: 14; V gene: TRBV11-2; J gene: TRBJ2-7; clone size: -; CDR3 protein: CASSLGTGGYEQYF; CDR3 DNA: TGTGCCAGCAGCCTCGGGACAGGGGGGTACGAGCAGTACTTC
D gene: -; CDR3 length: 14; V gene: TRBV21-1; J gene: TRBJ1-4; clone size: -; CDR3 protein: CASTSRGTNEKLFF; CDR3 DNA: TGTGCCAGCACGTCGAGGGGGACTAATGAAAAACTGTTTTTT
D gene: -; CDR3 length: 16; V gene: TRBV30; J gene: TRBJ1-1; clone size: -; CDR3 protein: CAWSLSGGAGQVEAFF; CDR3 DNA: TGTGCCTGGAGTCTGTCCGGGGGCGCGGGTCAGGTTGAAGCTTTCTTT
D gene: -; CDR3 length: 16; V gene: TRBV11-2; J gene: TRBJ2-7; clone size: -; CDR3 protein: CASTISTGLMSYEQYF; CDR3 DNA: TGTGCCAGCACCATATCAACAGGCTTAATGTCCTACGAGCAGTACTTC
D gene: TRBD1; CDR3 length: 15; V gene: TRBV13; J gene: TRBJ2-3; clone size: -; CDR3 protein: CASSLGQGGTDTQYF; CDR3 DNA: TGTGCCAGCAGCTTGGGACAGGGTGGGACAGATACGCAGTATTTT
D gene: -; CDR3 length: 16; V gene: TRBV30; J gene: TRBJ1-5; clone size: once; CDR3 protein: CAWSVRMASFNQPQHF; CDR3 DNA: TGTGCCTGGAGTGTAAGGATGGCGAGCTTCAATCAGCCCCAGCATTTT
D gene: TRBD1; CDR3 length: 13; V gene: TRBV29-1; J gene: TRBJ2-7; clone size: once; CDR3 protein: CSVEWTGRNEQYF; CDR3 DNA: TGCAGCGTTGAATGGACAGGGAGGAACGAGCAGTACTTC
D gene: -; CDR3 length: 17; V gene: TRBV25-1; J gene: TRBJ1-6; clone size: -; CDR3 protein: CASSDRRSGPADSPLHF; CDR3 DNA: TGTGCCAGCAGTGACCGCAGATCAGGACCTGCGGATTCACCCCTCCACTTT
D gene: -; CDR3 length: 14; V gene: TRBV7-9; J gene: TRBJ1-5; clone size: -; CDR3 protein: CASRGPAKGQPQHF; CDR3 DNA: TGTGCCAGCAGGGGCCCGGCGAAAGGACAGCCCCAGCATTTT
D gene: -; CDR3 length: 13; V gene: TRBV10-3; J gene: TRBJ1-2; clone size: -; CDR3 protein: CAVGEVSHSGYTF; CDR3 DNA: TGTGCCGTTGGCGAGGTAAGCCACAGTGGCTACACCTTC
D gene: -; CDR3 length: 17; V gene: TRBV15; J gene: TRBJ1-3; clone size: once; CDR3 protein: CATSSEGPLTPGNTIYF; CDR3 DNA: TGTGCCACCAGCTCAGAGGGCCCCCTGACACCTGGAAACACCATATATTTT
D gene: -; CDR3 length: 14; V gene: TRBV24-1; J gene: TRBJ1-2; clone size: -; CDR3 protein: CATSDLWGAEGYTF; CDR3 DNA: TGTGCCACCAGTGATTTGTGGGGGGCTGAGGGCTACACCTTC